This T cell receptor beta chain came from a study of Ad26.COV2.S vaccination and SARS-CoV-2 variants. The study, taken as a whole, reports: Higher spike-specific TCR breadth was found in vaccine recipients than in placebo recipients.

Between the trimmed V and J ends, which lost 0 bases and 2 bases, there was a span of 2 bases. CDR1 and CDR2 from the germline V gene are MNHEY and SVGEGT. The CDR3 consists of 13 residues. Treatment reported: about 20 received Ad26.COV2.S at low or high dose, single or two shots; about 5 received placebo; per-sample allocation not given. Day 63 following the first vaccine or placebo injection was when the samples were taken. As concerns this clone: Antigen unknown.

Libraries were prepared by immunoSEQ multiplex PCR; TCRdb keeps only in-frame clonotypes and omits some of them. The data hold about 250,000 clones, with around 88% observed a single time. The specimen was peripheral blood, collected in a trial of Ad26.COV2.S vaccine versus placebo. This clonotype was sampled from a person between 18 and 65 years old who received the Ad26.COV2.S COVID-19 vaccine or a placebo. The chain couples TRBV6-2 or TRBV6-3 to TRBJ2-1; no clear D gene. CDR3 sequence: CASSYSTYNEQFF. DNA of the CDR3: TGTGCCAGCAGTTACTCGACCTACAATGAGCAGTTCTTC.